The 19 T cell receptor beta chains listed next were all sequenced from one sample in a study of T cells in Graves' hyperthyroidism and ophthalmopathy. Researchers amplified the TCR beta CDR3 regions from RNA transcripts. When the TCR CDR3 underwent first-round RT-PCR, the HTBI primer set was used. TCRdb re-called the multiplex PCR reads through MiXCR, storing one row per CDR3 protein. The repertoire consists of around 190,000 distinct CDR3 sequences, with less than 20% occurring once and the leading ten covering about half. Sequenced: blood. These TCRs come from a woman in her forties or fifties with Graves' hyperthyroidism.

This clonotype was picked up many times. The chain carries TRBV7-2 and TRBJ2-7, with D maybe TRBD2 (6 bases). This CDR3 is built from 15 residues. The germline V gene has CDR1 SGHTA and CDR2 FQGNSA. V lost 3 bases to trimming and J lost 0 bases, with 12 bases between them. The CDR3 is CASSLEGPSSYEQYF. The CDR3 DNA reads TGTGCCAGCAGCTTGGAGGGGCCCAGCTCCTACGAGCAGTACTTC.

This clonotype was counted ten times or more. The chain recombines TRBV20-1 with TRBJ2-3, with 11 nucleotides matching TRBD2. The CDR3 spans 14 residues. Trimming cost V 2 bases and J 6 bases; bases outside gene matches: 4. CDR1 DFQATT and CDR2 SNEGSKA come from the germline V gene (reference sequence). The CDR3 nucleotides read TGCAGTGCTAGAACACTAGCGGGAGCGGATACGCAGTATTTT. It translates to CSARTLAGADTQYF.

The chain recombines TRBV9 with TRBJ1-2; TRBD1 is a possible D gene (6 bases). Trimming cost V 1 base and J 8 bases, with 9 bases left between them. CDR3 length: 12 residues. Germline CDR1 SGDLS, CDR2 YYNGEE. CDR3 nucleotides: TGTGCCAGCAGCGTACAGGGGTTAGGCTACACCTTC. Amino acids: CASSVQGLGYTF.

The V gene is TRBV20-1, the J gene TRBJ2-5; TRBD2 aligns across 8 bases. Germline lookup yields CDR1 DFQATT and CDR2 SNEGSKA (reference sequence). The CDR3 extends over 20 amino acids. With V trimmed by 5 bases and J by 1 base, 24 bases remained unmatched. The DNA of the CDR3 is TGCAGTGCTCTACGAATTCCAATAGCGGGGCCACGGACACTCCAAGAGACCCAGTACTTC. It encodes CSALRIPIAGPRTLQETQYF.

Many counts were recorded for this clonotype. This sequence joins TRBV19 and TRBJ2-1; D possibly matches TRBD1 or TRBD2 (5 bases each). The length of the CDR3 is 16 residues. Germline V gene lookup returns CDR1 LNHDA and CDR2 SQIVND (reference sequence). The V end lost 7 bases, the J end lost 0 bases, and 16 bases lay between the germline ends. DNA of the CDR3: TGTGCCAGTACCCCAACGGGGCTGAGCTCCTACAATGAGCAGTTCTTC. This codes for CASTPTGLSSYNEQFF.

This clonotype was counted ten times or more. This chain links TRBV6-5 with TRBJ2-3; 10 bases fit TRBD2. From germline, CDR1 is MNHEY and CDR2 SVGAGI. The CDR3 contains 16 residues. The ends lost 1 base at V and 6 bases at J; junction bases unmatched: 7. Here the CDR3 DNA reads TGTGCCAGCAGTTACTTAGCTAGCGGGAGCGGGGATACGCAGTATTTT. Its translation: CASSYLASGSGDTQYF.

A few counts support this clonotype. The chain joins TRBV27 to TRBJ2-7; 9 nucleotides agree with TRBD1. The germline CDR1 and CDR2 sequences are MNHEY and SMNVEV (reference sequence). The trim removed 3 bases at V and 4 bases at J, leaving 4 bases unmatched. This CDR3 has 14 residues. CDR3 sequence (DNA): TGTGCCAGCAGTTTCCGGGACAGGGAGTACGAGCAGTACTTC. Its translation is CASSFRDREYEQYF.

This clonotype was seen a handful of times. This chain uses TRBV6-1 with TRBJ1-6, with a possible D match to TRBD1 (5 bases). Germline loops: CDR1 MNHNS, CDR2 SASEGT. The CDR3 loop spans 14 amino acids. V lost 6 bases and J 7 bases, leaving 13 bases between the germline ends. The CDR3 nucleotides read TGTGCCAGCAGCGTCGGAAGGGGCAATTCACCCCTCCACTTT. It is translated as CASSVGRGNSPLHF.

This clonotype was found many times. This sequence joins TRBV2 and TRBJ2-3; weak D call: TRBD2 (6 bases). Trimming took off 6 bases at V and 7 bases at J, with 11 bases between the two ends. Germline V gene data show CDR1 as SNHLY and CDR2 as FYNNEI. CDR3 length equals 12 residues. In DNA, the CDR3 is TGTGCCAGCAGGGGGGACTCCCATACGCAGTATTTT. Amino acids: CASRGDSHTQYF. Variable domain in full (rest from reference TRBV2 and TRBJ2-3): EPEVTQTPSHQVTQMGQEVILRCVPISNHLYFYWYRQILGQKVEFLVSFYNNEISEKSEIFDDQFSVERPDGSNFTLKIRSTKLEDSAMYFCASRGDSHTQYFGPGTRLTVL.

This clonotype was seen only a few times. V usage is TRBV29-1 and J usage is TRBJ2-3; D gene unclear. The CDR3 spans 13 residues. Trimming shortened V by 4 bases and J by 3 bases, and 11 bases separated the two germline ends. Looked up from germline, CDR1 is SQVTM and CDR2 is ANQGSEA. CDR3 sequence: CSVGQALTDTQYF. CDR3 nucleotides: TGCAGCGTTGGTCAAGCTCTAACAGATACGCAGTATTTT.

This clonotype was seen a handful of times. CDR3 residues: CASSLNGRGYGYTF. The DNA of the CDR3 is TGCGCCAGCAGCTTGAACGGCAGGGGCTATGGCTACACCTTC. V gene TRBV5-1 combines with J gene TRBJ1-2, with D possibly matching TRBD1 (6 bases). The CDR3 is 14 residues long. Trimming removed 1 base at V and 4 bases at J, with 11 bases between. CDR1 is SGHRS, CDR2 YFSETQ, per germline.

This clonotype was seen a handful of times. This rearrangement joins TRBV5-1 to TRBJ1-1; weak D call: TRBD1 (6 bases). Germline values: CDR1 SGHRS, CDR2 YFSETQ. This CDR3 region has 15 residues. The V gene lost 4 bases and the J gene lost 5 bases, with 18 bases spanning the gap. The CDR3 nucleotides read TGCGCCAGCAGCCCGGAGATCGGGGGGCTTACTGAAGCTTTCTTT. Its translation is CASSPEIGGLTEAFF.

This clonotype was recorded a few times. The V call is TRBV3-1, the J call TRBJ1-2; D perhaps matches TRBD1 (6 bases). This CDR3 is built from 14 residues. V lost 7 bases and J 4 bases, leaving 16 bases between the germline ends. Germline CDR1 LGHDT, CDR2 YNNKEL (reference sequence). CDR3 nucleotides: TGTGCCAGCACCCCCCGGGACACTTTCTATGGCTACACCTTC. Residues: CASTPRDTFYGYTF.

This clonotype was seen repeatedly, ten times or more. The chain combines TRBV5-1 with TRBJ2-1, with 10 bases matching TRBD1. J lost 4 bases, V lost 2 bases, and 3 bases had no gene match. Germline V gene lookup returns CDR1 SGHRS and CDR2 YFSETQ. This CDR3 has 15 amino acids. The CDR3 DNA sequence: TGCGCCAGCAGCTTAGACAGGGGGCGATACAATGAGCAGTTCTTC. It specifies CASSLDRGRYNEQFF.

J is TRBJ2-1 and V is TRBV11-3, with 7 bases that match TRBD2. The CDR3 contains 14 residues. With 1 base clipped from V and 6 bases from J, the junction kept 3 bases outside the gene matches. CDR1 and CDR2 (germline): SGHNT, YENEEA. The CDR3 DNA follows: TGTGCCAGCAGCTTAGGAGCGGGATTCAATGAGCAGTTCTTC. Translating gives CASSLGAGFNEQFF.

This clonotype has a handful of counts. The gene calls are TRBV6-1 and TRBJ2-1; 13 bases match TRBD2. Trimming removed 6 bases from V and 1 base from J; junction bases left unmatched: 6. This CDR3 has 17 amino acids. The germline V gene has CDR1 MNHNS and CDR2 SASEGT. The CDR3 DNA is TGTGCCAGCAGCTTCAGGACTAGCGGGAGTTCCTACAATGAGCAGTTCTTC. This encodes CASSFRTSGSSYNEQFF.

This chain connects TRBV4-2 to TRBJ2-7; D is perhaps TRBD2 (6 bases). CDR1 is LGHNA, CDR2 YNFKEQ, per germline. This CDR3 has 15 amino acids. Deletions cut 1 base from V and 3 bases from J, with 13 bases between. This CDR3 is CASSQARGSGYEQYF. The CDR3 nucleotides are TGTGCCAGCAGCCAAGCCCGGGGTAGCGGCTACGAGCAGTACTTC.

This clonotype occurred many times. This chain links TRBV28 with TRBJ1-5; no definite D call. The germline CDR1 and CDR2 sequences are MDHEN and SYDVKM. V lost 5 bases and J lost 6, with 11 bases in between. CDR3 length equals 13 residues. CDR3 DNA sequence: TGTGCCAGCAGTCCCGGACGAAGTCAGCCCCAGCATTTT. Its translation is CASSPGRSQPQHF.

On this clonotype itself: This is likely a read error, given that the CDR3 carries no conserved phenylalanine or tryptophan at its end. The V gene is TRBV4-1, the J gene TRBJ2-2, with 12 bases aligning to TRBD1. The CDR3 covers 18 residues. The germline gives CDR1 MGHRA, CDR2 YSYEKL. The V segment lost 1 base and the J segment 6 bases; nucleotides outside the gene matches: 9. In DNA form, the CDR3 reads TGCGCCAGCAGCCAAGGACCACGGGACAGGGGGCGCCCCGGGGAGCTGTTTCTT. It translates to CASSQGPRDRGRPGELFL.